Below, 13 T cell receptor beta chains from the same sample are listed, as sequenced in a study of T cell repertoires in cytomegalovirus infection. No antigen has been assigned to these receptors. One entry per CDR3 protein results from TCRdb running MiXCR on the reads. The data show fewer than 1,000,000 distinct CDR3 sequences, roughly 30% seen once. The sequencing here drew on cultured CD8+ T cells from PBMCs, taken from culture after CMV antigen stimulation. Every receptor here comes from a human donor in good health (CMV status not recorded). Some clones in this sample may be carry-over from other donors' samples.

This chain joins TRBV6-8 and TRBJ2-5; TRBD1 matches 9 bases. V gave up 0 bases and J gave up 2 bases; unmatched junction bases: 16. Germline CDR1 MNHGY, CDR2 SAAAGT. The CDR3 sequence is 20 residues long. CDR3 amino acids: CASSYSGTGIQGDLQETQYF. DNA for the CDR3: TGTGCCAGCAGTTACTCCGGGACAGGGATCCAGGGGGACCTACAAGAGACCCAGTACTTC.

The CDR3 sequence is CASSPFGREDGELFF. Written as DNA, the CDR3 is TGTGCCAGCAGTCCCTTCGGGAGGGAAGACGGGGAGCTGTTTTTT. The chain carries TRBV12-3 or TRBV12-4 and TRBJ2-2, with TRBD2 matching 8 bases. This CDR3 is 15 amino acids long. Trimming at V came to 5 bases and at J to 7 bases, leaving 9 bases not matched to a gene.

This clonotype was observed at least ten times. The CDR3: CASSLKTGANSPLHF. The CDR3 nucleotides are TGTGCCAGCAGCTTAAAGACAGGGGCCAATTCACCCCTCCACTTT. This sequence joins TRBV7-8 and TRBJ1-6; the match to TRBD1 covers 8 bases. Germline V gene lookup returns CDR1 SGHVS and CDR2 FQNEAQ. The CDR3 loop spans 15 amino acids. J lost 7 bases, V lost 2 bases, and 4 bases had no gene match. The full variable domain, its missing parts supplied by reference TRBV7-8 and TRBJ1-6, is GAGVSQSPRYKVAKRGQDVALRCDPISGHVSLFWYQQALGQGPEFLTYFQNEAQLDKSGLPSDRFFAERPEGSVSTLKIQRTQQEDSAVYLCASSLKTGANSPLHFGNGTRLTVT.

The genes are TRBV4-1 and TRBJ1-1; 7 nucleotides align to TRBD1. This CDR3 contains 13 residues. Germline assignment: CDR1 MGHRA and CDR2 YSYEKL. Trimming took 7 bases from V and 4 from J; bases not matched to a gene: 6. The CDR3 protein is CASKGAGGTEAFF. The CDR3 DNA reads TGCGCCAGCAAGGGGGCTGGAGGCACTGAAGCTTTCTTT.

The V gene is TRBV27, the J gene TRBJ1-2, with 10 bases lining up with TRBD1. With V trimmed by 5 bases and J by 0 bases, 9 bases remained unmatched. This CDR3 comprises 17 residues. CDR1 is MNHEY and CDR2 is SMNVEV in the germline V gene (reference sequence). The CDR3 reads CASSPGTGQGANYGYTF. The CDR3 nucleotides are TGTGCCAGCAGTCCCGGTACCGGACAGGGGGCTAACTATGGCTACACCTTC.

In this sample, this clonotype turned up a few times. The chain combines TRBV19 with TRBJ2-1; no clear D. V gave up 0 bases and J gave up 7 bases, with 4 bases separating them. Germline V gives CDR1 LNHDA, CDR2 SQIVND (reference sequence). The length of the CDR3 is 12 residues. CDR3 protein: CASSIEGNEQFF. For the CDR3, the DNA is TGTGCCAGTAGTATAGAGGGGAATGAGCAGTTCTTC.

The chain uses TRBV15 and TRBJ2-5; D is perhaps TRBD1 (6 bases). The CDR3 is 15 residues long. Deletions cut 3 bases from V and 5 bases from J, with 16 bases between. Germline V CDR1 and CDR2: LNHNV, YYDKDF (reference sequence). Written as DNA, the CDR3 is TGTGCCACCAGCAGCCCAGGCAGGGGTGAGGAGACCCAGTACTTC. Amino acid sequence: CATSSPGRGEETQYF. Together with reference TRBV15 and TRBJ2-5, the CDR3 gives the full variable domain: DAMVIQNPRYQVTQFGKPVTLSCSQTLNHNVMYWYQQKSSQAPKLLFHYYDKDFNNEADTPDNFQSRRPNTSFCFLDIRSPGLGDTAMYLCATSSPGRGEETQYFGPGTRLLVL.

This clonotype was seen ten or more times. The chain links TRBV7-6 to TRBJ1-1; D is perhaps TRBD1 (5 bases). The length of the CDR3 is 15 residues. Trimming cost V 1 base and J 1 base, with 10 bases left between them. Germline CDR1 is SGHVS and CDR2 is FNYEAQ. The CDR3 DNA sequence: TGTGCCAGCAGCTTAGATCAAACAGGGAACACTGAAGCTTTCTTT. Protein: CASSLDQTGNTEAFF. The complete variable domain, with remaining parts taken from reference TRBV7-6 and TRBJ1-1, reads GAGVSQSPRYKVTKRGQDVALRCDPISGHVSLYWYRQALGQGPEFLTYFNYEAQQDKSGLPNDRFSAERPEGSISTLTIQRTEQRDSAMYRCASSLDQTGNTEAFFGQGTRLTVV.

This clonotype was seen a handful of times. The gene calls are TRBV23-1 and TRBJ2-5, with D unresolved. Being an ORF, TRBV23-1 has a function that is uncertain. The CDR3 spans 17 residues. Between the trimmed V and J ends, which lost 0 bases and 1 base, there was a span of 15 bases. CDR3 sequence: CASSQSFAGRFQETQYF. CDR3 nucleotide sequence: TGCGCCAGCAGTCAATCGTTCGCCGGCCGTTTCCAAGAGACCCAGTACTTC.

This chain joins TRBV6-2 or TRBV6-3 and TRBJ1-1; 9 nucleotides align to TRBD1. V gave up 5 bases and J gave up 5 bases; unmatched junction bases: 9. From germline, CDR1 is MNHEY and CDR2 SVGEGT. This CDR3 has 15 residues. In nucleotides, the CDR3 is TGTGCCAGCAGTCAAACAGGGGGCGTAAGGACTGAAGCTTTCTTT. It codes for CASSQTGGVRTEAFF.

This clonotype was seen more than once but under ten times. This chain links TRBV18 with TRBJ1-1; 7 bases are a match to TRBD1. V was pared by 0 bases and J by 5 bases, with 6 bases of the junction left unmatched. Germline assignment: CDR1 KGHSH and CDR2 LQKENI. CDR3 length: 15 residues. CDR3 nucleotide sequence: TGTGCCAGCTCACCACCTGACAGGGTTTGGACTGAAGCTTTCTTT. Translation gives CASSPPDRVWTEAFF.

The chain uses TRBV20-1 and TRBJ1-4; 8 bases are shared with TRBD1. From germline, CDR1 is DFQATT and CDR2 SNEGSKA (reference sequence). Germline trimming cut 5 bases from V and 7 bases from J; bases unmatched to any gene: 6. The CDR3 runs 13 residues. The CDR3 spells CSAGGQGFEKLFF. The CDR3 DNA follows: TGCAGTGCTGGCGGACAGGGATTTGAAAAACTGTTTTTT.

The chain is built from TRBV12-3 or TRBV12-4 and TRBJ1-2; D call uncertain. Trimming removed 6 bases from V and 6 bases from J, with 14 bases in between. The CDR3 length is 13 residues. The DNA for the CDR3 is TGTGCCAGCAGCATAACCGAGTTCGATGGCTACACCTTC. It codes for CASSITEFDGYTF.